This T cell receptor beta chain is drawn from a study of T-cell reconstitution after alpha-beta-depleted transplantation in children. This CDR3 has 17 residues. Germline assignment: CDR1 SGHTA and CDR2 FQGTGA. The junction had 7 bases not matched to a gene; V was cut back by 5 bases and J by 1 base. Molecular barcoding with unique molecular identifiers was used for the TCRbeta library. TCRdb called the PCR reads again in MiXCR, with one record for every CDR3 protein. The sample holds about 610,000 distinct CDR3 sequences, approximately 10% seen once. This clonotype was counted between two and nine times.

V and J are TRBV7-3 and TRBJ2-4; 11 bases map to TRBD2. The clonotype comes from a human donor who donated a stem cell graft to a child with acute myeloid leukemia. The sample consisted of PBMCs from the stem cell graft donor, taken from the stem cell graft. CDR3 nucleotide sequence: TGTGCCAGCAGCCCTACTAGCGGGAGTGTGGCCAAAAACATTCAGTACTTC. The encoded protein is CASSPTSGSVAKNIQYF.